A single sample is the source of the 7 T cell receptor beta chains below, sequenced in a study of shared clonotypes between healthy human individuals. The method was immunoSEQ multiplex PCR; TCRdb's version includes in-frame clones alone and lacks a portion of them. The top ten hold 1.4% of the sample, which has about a million clones, around 74% seen once. Sequencing was carried out using memory CD4+ T cells sorted from blood. Subset meaning: CD45RA-negative fraction. All receptors come from a young man in good health.

The CDR3 spells CASGENNYGYTF. The CDR3 nucleotides read TGTGCTAGTGGGGAGAACAACTATGGCTACACCTTC. This chain joins TRBV12-5 and TRBJ1-2; no firm D call. Trimming shortened V by 6 bases and J by 2 bases, and 7 bases separated the two germline ends. Germline CDR1 reads LGHNT; CDR2 reads FRNRAP. The CDR3 is 12 amino acids.

This chain uses TRBV18 with TRBJ1-3; weak D call: TRBD1 (5 bases). Trimming left V 3 bases short and J 0 bases short, with 21 bases between. This CDR3 is 19 amino acids long. The V gene's germline CDR1 is KGHSH and CDR2 LQKENI. The CDR3 DNA sequence: TGTGCCAGCTCACCGGGACCGCCCCCCGACTTTTTCTCTGGAAACACCATATATTTT. Translated: CASSPGPPPDFFSGNTIYF.

The chain joins TRBV18 to TRBJ2-3, with D unclear. The germline gives CDR1 KGHSH, CDR2 LQKENI. Trimming pared 0 bases from V and 2 bases from J, leaving 6 bases between. The CDR3 loop spans 14 amino acids. CDR3 sequence (DNA): TGTGCCAGCTCACCACCGGGTGACACAGATACGCAGTATTTT. It codes for CASSPPGDTDTQYF.

Points on this clone: The same CDR3 is also encoded by other DNA sequences in this sample. The genes are TRBV28 and TRBJ2-1; D ambiguous. The ends were cut back, 1 base at V and 8 bases at J, with 3 bases in the middle. CDR1 and CDR2 from the germline V gene are MDHEN and SYDVKM. The length of the CDR3 is 11 residues. The CDR3 DNA reads as TGTGCCAGCAGTTTATTGGATGAGCAGTTCTTC. Its protein product is CASSLLDEQFF.

This clone was found many times. The chain uses TRBV5-1 and TRBJ2-7; either TRBD1 or TRBD2 may supply D (5 bases each). The ends were cut back, 3 bases at V and 5 bases at J, with 12 bases in the middle. The CDR3 length is 13 residues. Germline lookup yields CDR1 SGHRS and CDR2 YFSETQ. CDR3 sequence reads: CASSWDGSNEQYF. The DNA of the CDR3 is TGCGCCAGCAGCTGGGACGGTTCGAACGAGCAGTACTTC.

The V call is TRBV18, the J call TRBJ2-1; D possibly matches TRBD1 or TRBD2 (5 bases each). The CDR3 is made up of 14 amino acids. Per germline, CDR1 KGHSH and CDR2 LQKENI. V was shortened by 6 bases and J by 4 bases, with 13 bases between the two germline ends. The CDR3 DNA sequence: TGTGCCAGCTCCAGGGACGGCCAATACAATGAGCAGTTCTTC. This encodes CASSRDGQYNEQFF.

The chain carries TRBV2 and TRBJ1-2; no clear D gene. CDR1 and CDR2 from the germline V gene are SNHLY and FYNNEI. The CDR3 is 11 amino acids. V was shortened by 6 bases and J by 6 bases, with 8 bases between the two germline ends. CDR3 protein: CASRYWDGYTF. DNA of the CDR3: TGTGCCAGCAGATATTGGGATGGCTACACCTTC.